This T cell receptor beta chain was recovered during a study of CD8+ T cells in alopecia areata. cDNA reverse transcribed from extracted RNA served as the sequencing template. The method was immunoSEQ multiplex PCR; TCRdb's version includes in-frame clones alone and lacks a portion of them. The table records 65,000 to 70,000 clones, roughly 60% of them present only once. Germline trimming cut 9 bases from V and 0 bases from J; bases unmatched to any gene: 7. Germline V gives CDR1 SEHNR, CDR2 FQNEAQ (reference sequence). The CDR3 is made up of 15 amino acids. Starting from PBMCs, sorting isolated CD4+ and CD8+ T cells.

The source was CD8+ T cells sorted from blood, collected at week 0. This TCR was recovered from a human donor with alopecia areata. The chain couples TRBV7-9 to TRBJ1-3; 8 bases map to TRBD1. CDR3 bases: TGTGCCAGTGAGAACAGGGGGAGCTCTGGAAACACCATATATTTT. This codes for CASENRGSSGNTIYF. The full variable domain, rest sourced from reference TRBV7-9 and TRBJ1-3, is DTGVSQNPRHKITKRGQNVTFRCDPISEHNRLYWYRQTLGQGPEFLTYFQNEAQLEKSRLLSDRFSAERPKGSFSTLEIQRTEQGDSAMYLCASENRGSSGNTIYFGEGSWLTVV.